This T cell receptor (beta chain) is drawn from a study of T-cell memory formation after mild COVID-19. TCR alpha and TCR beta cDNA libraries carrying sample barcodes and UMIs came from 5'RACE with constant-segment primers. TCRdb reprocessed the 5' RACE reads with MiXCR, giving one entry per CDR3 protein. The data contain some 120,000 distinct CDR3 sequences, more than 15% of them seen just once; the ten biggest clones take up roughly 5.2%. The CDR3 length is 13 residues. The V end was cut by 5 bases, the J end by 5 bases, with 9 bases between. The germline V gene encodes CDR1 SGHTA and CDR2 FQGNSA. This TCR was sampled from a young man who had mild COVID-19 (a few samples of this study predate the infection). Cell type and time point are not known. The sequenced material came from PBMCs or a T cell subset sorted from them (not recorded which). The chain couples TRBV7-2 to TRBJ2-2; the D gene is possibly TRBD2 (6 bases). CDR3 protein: CASSARGTGELFF. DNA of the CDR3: TGTGCCAGCAGCGCCCGGGGGACCGGGGAGCTGTTTTTT.